Listed below are T cell receptor beta chains from one sample, sequenced in a study of CD8+ T cells in alopecia areata. Assay: immunoSEQ multiplex PCR; the TCRdb copy retains only in-frame clones and omits some. The data show about 140,000 clones, around 83% seen once. Specimen: CD8+ T cells sorted from blood, collected at week 4, from a patient treated with tofacitinib. These receptors came from a human donor with alopecia areata. CDR3s include the opening cysteine and the closing phenylalanine or tryptophan. Fields, in order: CDR3 DNA, CDR3 protein, clone size, D gene, J gene, V gene. A D gene is named only where the DNA matches it firmly. Expanded clones get a size class; other rows say once, few or many, or leave the size out.

TGTGCCTGGAGTCAACTGCGGGAGAACTACAATGAGCAGTTCTTC,CAWSQLRENYNEQFF,.,TRBD2,TRBJ2-1,TRBV30
TGTGCCAGCAGCCTAACCACTAGCGATGAGCAGTTCTTC,CASSLTTSDEQFF,.,TRBD2,TRBJ2-1,TRBV7-9
TGCGCCAGCAGCCAAGACTCGCGGGGGTTCCATGGCTACACCTTC,CASSQDSRGFHGYTF,.,.,TRBJ1-2,TRBV4-1
TGCGCCAGCAGCTTAGGGGGCTACGAGCAGTACTTC,CASSLGGYEQYF,.,.,TRBJ2-7,TRBV5-1
TGTGCCAGCAGCGCCGACAGGGAGCCCTCTGGAAACACCATATATTTT,CASSADREPSGNTIYF,.,TRBD1,TRBJ1-3,TRBV9
TGTGCCATCAGTGGCTGGGACAGGGCCTACGAGCAGTACTTC,CAISGWDRAYEQYF,.,TRBD1,TRBJ2-7,TRBV10-3
TGTGCCAGTAGTCCCTTAGGTTCAGGGGACTCCTACGAGCAGTACTTC,CASSPLGSGDSYEQYF,.,.,TRBJ2-7,TRBV19
TGTGCCAGCAGTCCTGATCCCTACGAGCAGTACTTC,CASSPDPYEQYF,few,.,TRBJ2-7,TRBV6-5
TGTGCCTGGACGGGGACGGAAACCTACGAGCAGTACTTC,CAWTGTETYEQYF,.,.,TRBJ2-7,TRBV30
TGTGCCAGCAGCTTAGGTGGGTCGACCTACGAGCAGTACTTC,CASSLGGSTYEQYF,.,.,TRBJ2-7,TRBV7-9
TGTGCCAGCAGCCCAAGGGGCGGGGTTGAGCAGTTCTTC,CASSPRGGVEQFF,.,.,TRBJ2-1,TRBV9
TGTGCCAGCAGCTTCGGTGTAGTTAATTCACCCCTCCACTTT,CASSFGVVNSPLHF,.,.,TRBJ1-6,TRBV5-4
TGTGCCAGCAGTACTCTCGAGGTAGCTAACTATGGCTACACCTTC,CASSTLEVANYGYTF,.,.,TRBJ1-2,TRBV27
TGCAGCGTTGAAGAGCCAGGGGGCTCCTACGAGCAGTACTTC,CSVEEPGGSYEQYF,.,TRBD1,TRBJ2-7,TRBV29-1